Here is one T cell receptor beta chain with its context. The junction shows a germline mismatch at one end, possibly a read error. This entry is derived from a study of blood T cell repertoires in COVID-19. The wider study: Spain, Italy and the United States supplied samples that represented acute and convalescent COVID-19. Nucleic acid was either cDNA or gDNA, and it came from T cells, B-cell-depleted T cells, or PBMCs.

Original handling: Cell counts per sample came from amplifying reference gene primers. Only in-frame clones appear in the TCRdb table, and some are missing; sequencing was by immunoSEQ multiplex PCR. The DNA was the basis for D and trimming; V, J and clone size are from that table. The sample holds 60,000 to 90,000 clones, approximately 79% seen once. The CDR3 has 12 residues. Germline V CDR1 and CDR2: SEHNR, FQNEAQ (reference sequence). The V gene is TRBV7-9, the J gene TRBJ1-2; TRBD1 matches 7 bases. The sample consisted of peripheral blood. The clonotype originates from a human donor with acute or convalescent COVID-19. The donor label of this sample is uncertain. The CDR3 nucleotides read TGTGCCAGCAGTCGGACAGGTTTCTCCTTATTATTC. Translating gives CASSRTGFSLLF.